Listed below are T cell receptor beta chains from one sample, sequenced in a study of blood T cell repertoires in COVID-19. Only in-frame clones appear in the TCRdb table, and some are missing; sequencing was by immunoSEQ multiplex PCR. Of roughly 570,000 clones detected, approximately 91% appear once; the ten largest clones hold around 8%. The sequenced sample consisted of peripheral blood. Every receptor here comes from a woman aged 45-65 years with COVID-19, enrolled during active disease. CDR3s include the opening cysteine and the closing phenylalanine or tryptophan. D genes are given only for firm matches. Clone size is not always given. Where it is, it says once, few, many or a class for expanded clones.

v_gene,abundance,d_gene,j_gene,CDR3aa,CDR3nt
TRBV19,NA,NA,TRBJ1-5,CASTPGPGGQPQHF,TGTGCCAGTACTCCGGGGCCCGGGGGTCAGCCCCAGCATTTT
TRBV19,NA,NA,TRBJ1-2,CASSPATANYGYTF,TGTGCCAGTAGTCCCGCGACAGCTAACTATGGCTACACCTTC
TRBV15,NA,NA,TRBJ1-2,CATSRVTGDGYTF,TGTGCCACCAGCAGAGTTACAGGCGACGGCTACACCTTC
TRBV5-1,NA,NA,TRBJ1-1,CASSSPYRGMNTEAFF,TGCGCCAGCAGCTCCCCTTATAGGGGAATGAACACTGAAGCTTTCTTT
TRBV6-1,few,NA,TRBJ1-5,CASSEDGLLNQPQHF,TGTGCCAGCAGTGAAGACGGACTTTTGAATCAGCCCCAGCATTTT
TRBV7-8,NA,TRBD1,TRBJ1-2,CASSPGTGIDGYTF,TGTGCCAGCAGCCCAGGGACAGGTATTGATGGCTACACCTTC
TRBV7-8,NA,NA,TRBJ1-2,CASSHTGGANYGYTF,TGTGCCAGCAGCCACACGGGAGGCGCTAACTATGGCTACACCTTC
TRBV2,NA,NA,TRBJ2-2,CASSLDYFNTGELFF,TGTGCCAGCAGTCTGGACTACTTCAACACCGGGGAGCTGTTTTTT
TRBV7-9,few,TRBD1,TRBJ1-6,CASSTRDRGRDSPLHF,TGTGCCAGCAGCACCAGGGACAGGGGAAGGGATTCACCCCTCCACTTT
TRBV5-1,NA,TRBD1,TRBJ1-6,CASSLIWTGATNYNSPLHF,TGCGCCAGCAGCTTGATCTGGACAGGGGCGACGAACTATAATTCACCCCTCCACTTT
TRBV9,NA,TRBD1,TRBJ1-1,CASSVTGTGGGGTEAFF,TGTGCCAGCAGCGTGACCGGGACAGGGGGAGGGGGCACTGAAGCTTTCTTT
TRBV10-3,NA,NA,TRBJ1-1,CAISESVEINTEAFF,TGTGCCATCAGTGAGTCGGTAGAAATTAACACTGAAGCTTTCTTT
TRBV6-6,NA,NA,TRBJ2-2,CASSSLPGENTGELFF,TGTGCCAGCAGTTCCCTCCCGGGGGAAAACACCGGGGAGCTGTTTTTT
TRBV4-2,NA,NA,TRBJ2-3,CASSQSEGSKGRDTQYF,TGTGCCAGCAGCCAATCGGAGGGGAGTAAAGGAAGGGATACGCAGTATTTT
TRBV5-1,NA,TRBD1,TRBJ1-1,CASNPGTENTEAFF,TGCGCCAGCAACCCCGGGACAGAGAACACTGAAGCTTTCTTT
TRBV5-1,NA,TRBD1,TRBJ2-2,CASSLVQGDTGELFF,TGCGCCAGCAGCTTGGTACAGGGGGACACCGGGGAGCTGTTTTTT
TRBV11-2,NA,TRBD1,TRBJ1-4,CASSLGQANEKLFF,TGTGCCAGCAGCTTGGGACAGGCTAATGAAAAACTGTTTTTT
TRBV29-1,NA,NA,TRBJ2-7,CSALQGTAYEQYF,TGCAGCGCTTTGCAGGGCACGGCCTACGAGCAGTACTTC
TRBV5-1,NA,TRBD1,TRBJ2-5,CASSSVGTGQETQYF,TGCGCCAGCAGCTCCGTCGGGACAGGCCAAGAGACCCAGTACTTC
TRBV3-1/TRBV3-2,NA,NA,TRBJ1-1,CASSPRGRRKAEAFF,TGTGCCAGCAGCCCTCGGGGGAGACGGAAGGCTGAAGCTTTCTTT
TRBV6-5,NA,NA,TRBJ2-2,CGGEDSNTGELFF,TGCGGAGGGGAGGACTCGAACACCGGGGAGCTGTTTTTT
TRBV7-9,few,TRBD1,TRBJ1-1,CASSLGTGGYTEAFF,TGTGCCAGCAGCTTGGGTACAGGGGGGTACACTGAAGCTTTCTTT
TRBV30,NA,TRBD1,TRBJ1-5,CAWSGTGNNQPQHF,TGTGCCTGGAGTGGGACAGGGAACAATCAGCCCCAGCATTTT
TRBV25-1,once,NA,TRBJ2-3,CASSEVGSPEGSDTQYF,TGTGCCAGCAGTGAAGTGGGGTCCCCAGAGGGCTCAGATACGCAGTATTTT
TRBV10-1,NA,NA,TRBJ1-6,CASSETGINSPLHF,TGCGCCAGCAGTGAAACAGGGATTAATTCACCCCTCCACTTT
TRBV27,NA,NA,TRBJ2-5,CASSYTTGLQETQYF,TGTGCCAGCAGCTATACGACAGGCCTTCAAGAGACCCAGTACTTC
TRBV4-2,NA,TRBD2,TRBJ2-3,CASNSGGSDTQYF,TGTGCCAGCAATAGCGGGGGGTCGGATACGCAGTATTTT
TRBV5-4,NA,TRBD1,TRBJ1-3,CATSTGITLNTIYF,TGTGCCACCTCGACAGGGATTACCCTGAACACCATATATTTT
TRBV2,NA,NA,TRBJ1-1,CASSPGTANTEAFF,TGTGCCAGCAGCCCCGGAACAGCGAACACTGAAGCTTTCTTT
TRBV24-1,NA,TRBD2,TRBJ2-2,CATSDLGLAMGGELFF,TGTGCCACCAGTGATTTGGGACTAGCGATGGGCGGGGAGCTGTTTTTT
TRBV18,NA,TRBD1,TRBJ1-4,CASSLQGSTNEKLFF,TGTGCCAGCTCATTACAGGGGTCTACTAATGAAAAACTGTTTTTT
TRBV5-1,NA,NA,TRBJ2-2,CASSLDTPNTGELFF,TGCGCCAGCAGCTTGGACACCCCTAACACCGGGGAGCTGTTTTTT
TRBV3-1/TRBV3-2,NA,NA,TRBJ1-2,CASSQDGRKGQDYGYTF,TGTGCCAGCAGCCAAGATGGGCGGAAGGGGCAGGACTATGGCTACACCTTC
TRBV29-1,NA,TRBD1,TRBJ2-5,CSVKQGAFETQYF,TGCAGCGTTAAACAGGGGGCATTCGAGACCCAGTACTTC
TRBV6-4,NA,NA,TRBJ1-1,CASSRERGGATEAFF,TGTGCCAGCAGCCGAGAGAGGGGGGGTGCCACTGAAGCTTTCTTT
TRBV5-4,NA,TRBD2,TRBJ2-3,CASSNLAGGRYKTDTQYF,TGTGCCAGCAGCAACCTAGCGGGGGGTCGGTATAAGACAGATACGCAGTATTTT
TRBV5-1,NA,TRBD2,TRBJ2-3,CASSLESGGVTSTDTQYF,TGCGCCAGCAGCTTGGAGAGCGGGGGGGTCACTAGCACAGATACGCAGTATTTT
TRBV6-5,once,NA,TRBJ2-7,CASSYNRDRGEQYF,TGTGCCAGCAGTTACAACAGGGATAGGGGGGAGCAGTACTTC
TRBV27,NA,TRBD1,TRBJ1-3,CASSLTGGYSGNTIYF,TGTGCCAGCAGTTTAACAGGGGGCTACTCTGGAAACACCATATATTTT
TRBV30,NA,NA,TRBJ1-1,CAWSVFPPEGAFF,TGTGCCTGGAGTGTTTTCCCCCCCGAGGGAGCTTTCTTT
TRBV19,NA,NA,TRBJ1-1,CASSILGRGTEAFF,TGTGCCAGTAGTATCTTGGGGAGGGGAACTGAAGCTTTCTTT
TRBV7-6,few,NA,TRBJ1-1,CASSVGPMNTEAFF,TGTGCCAGCAGCGTGGGGCCTATGAACACTGAAGCTTTCTTT
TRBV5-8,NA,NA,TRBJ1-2,CASSLEQDRGYTF,TGTGCCAGCAGCTTGGAGCAGGACAGAGGCTACACCTTC